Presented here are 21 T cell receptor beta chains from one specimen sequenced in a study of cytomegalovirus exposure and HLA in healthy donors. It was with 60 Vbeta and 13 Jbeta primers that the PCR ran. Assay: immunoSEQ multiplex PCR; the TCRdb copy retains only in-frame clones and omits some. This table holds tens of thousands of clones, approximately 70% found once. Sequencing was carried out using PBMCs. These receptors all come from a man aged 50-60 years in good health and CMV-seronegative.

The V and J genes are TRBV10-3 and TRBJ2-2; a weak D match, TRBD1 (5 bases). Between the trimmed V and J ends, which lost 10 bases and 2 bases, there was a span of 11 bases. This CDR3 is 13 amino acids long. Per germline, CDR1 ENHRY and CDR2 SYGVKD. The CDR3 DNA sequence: TGTGCCACGTCGGACACAAACACCGGGGAGCTGTTTTTT. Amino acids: CATSDTNTGELFF.

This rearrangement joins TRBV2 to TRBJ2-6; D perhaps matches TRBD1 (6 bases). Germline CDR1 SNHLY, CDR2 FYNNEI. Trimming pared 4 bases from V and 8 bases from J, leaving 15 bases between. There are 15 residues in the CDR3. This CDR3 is CASSVPQGSSNVLTF. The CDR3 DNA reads TGTGCCAGCAGTGTCCCCCAGGGGAGTTCCAACGTCCTGACTTTC.

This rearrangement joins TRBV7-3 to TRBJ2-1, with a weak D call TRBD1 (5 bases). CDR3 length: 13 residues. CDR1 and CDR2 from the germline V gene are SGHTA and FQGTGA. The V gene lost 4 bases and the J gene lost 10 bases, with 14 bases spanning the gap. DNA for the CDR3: TGTGCCAGCAGCTGGAGCAGGGTTGGGGAGCAGTTCTTC. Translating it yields CASSWSRVGEQFF.

The CDR3 coding sequence is TGTGCCACCAGCCCGGGCCTGGGACAGGGCGGCTACACCTTC. Translating gives CATSPGLGQGGYTF. The chain joins TRBV15 to TRBJ1-2; 9 bases are shared with TRBD1. This CDR3 has 14 amino acids. Per the germline V gene, CDR1 is LNHNV and CDR2 is YYDKDF (reference sequence). V was pared by 5 bases and J by 8 bases, with 9 bases of the junction left unmatched.

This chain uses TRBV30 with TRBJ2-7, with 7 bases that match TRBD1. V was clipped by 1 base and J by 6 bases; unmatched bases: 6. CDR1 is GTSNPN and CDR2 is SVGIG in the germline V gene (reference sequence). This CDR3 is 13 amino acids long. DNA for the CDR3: TGTGCCTGGAGTGAGACAGGGTACGGCGAGCAGTACTTC. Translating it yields CAWSETGYGEQYF.

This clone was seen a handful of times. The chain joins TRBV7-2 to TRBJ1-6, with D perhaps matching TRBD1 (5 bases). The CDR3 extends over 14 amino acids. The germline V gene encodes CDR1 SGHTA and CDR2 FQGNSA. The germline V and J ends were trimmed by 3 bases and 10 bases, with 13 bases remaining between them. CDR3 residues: CASSFLSQGSPLHF. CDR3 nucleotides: TGTGCCAGCAGCTTTCTCTCCCAGGGATCACCCCTCCACTTT. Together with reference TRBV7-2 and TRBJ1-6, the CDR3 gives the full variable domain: GAGVSQSPSNKVTEKGKDVELRCDPISGHTALYWYRQSLGQGLEFLIYFQGNSAPDKSGLPSDRFSAERTGGSVSTLTIQRTQQEDSAVYLCASSFLSQGSPLHFGNGTRLTVT.

The CDR3 DNA follows: TGTGCCAGCAGCTTGAGGGGCCAGCCCCAGCATTTT. Its protein product is CASSLRGQPQHF. The rearrangement joins TRBV5-4 to TRBJ1-5; a weak D match, TRBD1 (5 bases). This CDR3 is built from 12 residues. With 1 base removed from V and 7 bases from J, the gap between germline ends came to 6 bases. Per germline, CDR1 SGHNT and CDR2 YYREEE (reference sequence).

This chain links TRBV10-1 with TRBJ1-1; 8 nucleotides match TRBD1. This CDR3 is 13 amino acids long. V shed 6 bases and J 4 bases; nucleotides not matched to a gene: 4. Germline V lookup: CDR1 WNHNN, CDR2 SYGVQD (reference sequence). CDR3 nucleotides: TGCGCCAGCAGCGAAACAGGGGGCACTGAAGCTTTCTTT. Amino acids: CASSETGGTEAFF.

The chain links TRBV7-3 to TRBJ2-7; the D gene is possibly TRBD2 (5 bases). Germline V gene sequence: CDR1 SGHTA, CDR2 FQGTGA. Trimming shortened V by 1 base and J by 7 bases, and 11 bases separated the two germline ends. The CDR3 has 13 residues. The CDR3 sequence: CASSLISPGEQYF. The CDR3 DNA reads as TGTGCCAGCAGCTTAATTAGCCCGGGAGAGCAGTACTTC.

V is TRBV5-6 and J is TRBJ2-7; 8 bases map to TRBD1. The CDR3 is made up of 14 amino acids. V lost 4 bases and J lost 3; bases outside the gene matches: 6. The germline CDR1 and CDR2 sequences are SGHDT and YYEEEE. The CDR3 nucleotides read TGTGCCAGCAGCCGCCAGGGGGCTTACTACGAGCAGTACTTC. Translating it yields CASSRQGAYYEQYF.

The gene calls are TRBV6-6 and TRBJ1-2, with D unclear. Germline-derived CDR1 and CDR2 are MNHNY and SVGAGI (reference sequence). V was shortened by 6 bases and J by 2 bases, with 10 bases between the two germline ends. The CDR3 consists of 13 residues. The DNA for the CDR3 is TGTGCCAGCAGACCCGACGGGAACTATGGCTACACCTTC. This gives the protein CASRPDGNYGYTF.

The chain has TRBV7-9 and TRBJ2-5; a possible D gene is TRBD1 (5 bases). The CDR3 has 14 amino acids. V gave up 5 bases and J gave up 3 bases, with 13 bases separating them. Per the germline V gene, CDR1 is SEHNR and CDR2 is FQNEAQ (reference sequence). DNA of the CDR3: TGTGCCAGCAGCGTAGGGGCGGACAAAGAGACCCAGTACTTC. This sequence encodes CASSVGADKETQYF. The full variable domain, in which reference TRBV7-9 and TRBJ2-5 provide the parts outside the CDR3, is DTGVSQNPRHKITKRGQNVTFRCDPISEHNRLYWYRQTLGQGPEFLTYFQNEAQLEKSRLLSDRFSAERPKGSFSTLEIQRTEQGDSAMYLCASSVGADKETQYFGPGTRLLVL.

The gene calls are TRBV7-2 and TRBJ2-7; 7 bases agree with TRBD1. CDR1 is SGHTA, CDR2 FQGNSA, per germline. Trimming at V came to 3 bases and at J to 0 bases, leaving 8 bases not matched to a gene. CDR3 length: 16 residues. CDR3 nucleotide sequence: TGTGCCAGCAGCTTGTATGGTTGGGACAGCTCCTACGAGCAGTACTTC. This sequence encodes CASSLYGWDSSYEQYF.

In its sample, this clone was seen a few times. DNA for the CDR3: TGCGCCAGCAGCTTTGCGGCCGGAGCTAGCGGGCAAGAGACCCAGTACTTC. This gives the protein CASSFAAGASGQETQYF. This chain connects TRBV5-1 to TRBJ2-5; 8 nucleotides match TRBD2. CDR3 length: 17 amino acids. Germline V gene sequence: CDR1 SGHRS, CDR2 YFSETQ. The V and J ends lost 2 bases and 2 bases, in that order; junction bases with no gene match: 11.

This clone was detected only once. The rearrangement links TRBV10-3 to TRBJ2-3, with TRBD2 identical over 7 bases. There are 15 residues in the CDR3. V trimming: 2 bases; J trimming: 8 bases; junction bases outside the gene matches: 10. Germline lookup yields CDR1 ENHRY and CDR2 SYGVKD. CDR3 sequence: CAISETRLASVTQYF. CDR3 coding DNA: TGTGCCATCAGTGAGACCCGACTAGCTTCGGTTACGCAGTATTTT.

DNA for the CDR3: TGTGCCAGCAGCTTAGATATCGATGGCTACACCTTC. Protein product: CASSLDIDGYTF. The V call is TRBV11-2, the J call TRBJ1-2; no clear D. Trimming removed 0 bases at V and 6 bases at J, with 5 bases between. This CDR3 is built from 12 residues. Per germline, CDR1 SGHAT and CDR2 FQNNGV. The full variable domain, completed using reference TRBV11-2 and TRBJ1-2, is EAGVAQSPRYKIIEKRQSVAFWCNPISGHATLYWYQQILGQGPKLLIQFQNNGVVDDSQLPKDRFSAERLKGVDSTLKIQPAKLEDSAVYLCASSLDIDGYTFGSGTRLTVV.

This CDR3 is CASSLKTAGGLYEQYF. The CDR3 bases are TGTGCCAGCAGTTTAAAGACAGCGGGGGGCCTCTACGAGCAGTACTTC. The V call is TRBV28, the J call TRBJ2-5; 9 bases are a match to TRBD2. The J call is doubtful: the DNA matches TRBJ2-7 better. The CDR3 spans 16 residues. Germline V lookup: CDR1 MDHEN, CDR2 SYDVKM.

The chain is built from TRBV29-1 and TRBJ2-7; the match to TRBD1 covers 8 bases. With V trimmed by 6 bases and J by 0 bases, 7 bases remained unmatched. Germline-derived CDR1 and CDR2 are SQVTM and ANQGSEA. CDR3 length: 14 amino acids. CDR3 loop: CSVIRTGSSYEQYF. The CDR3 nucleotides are TGCAGCGTCATCAGGACAGGGAGCTCCTACGAGCAGTACTTC.

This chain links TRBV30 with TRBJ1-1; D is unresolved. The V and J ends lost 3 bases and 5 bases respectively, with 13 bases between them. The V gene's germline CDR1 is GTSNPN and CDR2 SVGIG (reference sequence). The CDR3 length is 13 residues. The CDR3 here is CAWRVGLATEAFF. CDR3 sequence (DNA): TGTGCCTGGAGGGTAGGACTCGCGACTGAAGCTTTCTTT. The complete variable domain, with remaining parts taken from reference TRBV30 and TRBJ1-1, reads SQTIHQWPATLVQPVGSPLSLECTVEGTSNPNLYWYRQAAGRGLQLLFYSVGIGQISSEVPQNLSASRPQDRQFILSSKKLLLSDSGFYLCAWRVGLATEAFFGQGTRLTVV.

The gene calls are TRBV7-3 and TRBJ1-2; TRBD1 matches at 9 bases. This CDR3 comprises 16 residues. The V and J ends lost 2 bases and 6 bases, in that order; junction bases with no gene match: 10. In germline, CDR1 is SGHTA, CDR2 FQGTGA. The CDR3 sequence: CASSLRPTGGFDGYTF. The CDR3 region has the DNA TGTGCCAGCAGCTTACGCCCGACAGGGGGATTTGATGGCTACACCTTC.

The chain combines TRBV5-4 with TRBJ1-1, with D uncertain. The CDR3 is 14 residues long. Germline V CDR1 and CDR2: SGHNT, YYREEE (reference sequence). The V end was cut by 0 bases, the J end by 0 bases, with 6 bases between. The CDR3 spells CASSLETMNTEAFF. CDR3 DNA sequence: TGTGCCAGCAGCTTGGAGACTATGAACACTGAAGCTTTCTTT. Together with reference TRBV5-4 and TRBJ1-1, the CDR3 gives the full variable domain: ETGVTQSPTHLIKTRGQQVTLRCSSQSGHNTVSWYQQALGQGPQFIFQYYREEENGRGNFPPRFSGLQFPNYSSELNVNALELDDSALYLCASSLETMNTEAFFGQGTRLTVV.